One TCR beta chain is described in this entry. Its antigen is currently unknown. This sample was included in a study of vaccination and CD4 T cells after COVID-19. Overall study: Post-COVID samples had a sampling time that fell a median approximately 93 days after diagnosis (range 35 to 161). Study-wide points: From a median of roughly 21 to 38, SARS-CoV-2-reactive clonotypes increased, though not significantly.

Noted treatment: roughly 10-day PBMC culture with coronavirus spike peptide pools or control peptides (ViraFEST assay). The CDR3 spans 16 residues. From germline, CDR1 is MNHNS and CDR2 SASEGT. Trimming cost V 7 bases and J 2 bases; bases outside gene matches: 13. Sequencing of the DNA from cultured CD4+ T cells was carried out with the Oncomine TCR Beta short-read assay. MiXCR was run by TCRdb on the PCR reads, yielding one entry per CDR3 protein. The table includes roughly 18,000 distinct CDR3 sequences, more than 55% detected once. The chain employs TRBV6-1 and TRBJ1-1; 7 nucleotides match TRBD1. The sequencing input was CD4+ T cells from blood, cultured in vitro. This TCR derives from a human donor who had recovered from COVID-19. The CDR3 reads CASTTGEWKPNTEAFF. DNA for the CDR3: TGTGCCAGCACCACAGGGGAATGGAAACCCAACACTGAAGCTTTCTTT.